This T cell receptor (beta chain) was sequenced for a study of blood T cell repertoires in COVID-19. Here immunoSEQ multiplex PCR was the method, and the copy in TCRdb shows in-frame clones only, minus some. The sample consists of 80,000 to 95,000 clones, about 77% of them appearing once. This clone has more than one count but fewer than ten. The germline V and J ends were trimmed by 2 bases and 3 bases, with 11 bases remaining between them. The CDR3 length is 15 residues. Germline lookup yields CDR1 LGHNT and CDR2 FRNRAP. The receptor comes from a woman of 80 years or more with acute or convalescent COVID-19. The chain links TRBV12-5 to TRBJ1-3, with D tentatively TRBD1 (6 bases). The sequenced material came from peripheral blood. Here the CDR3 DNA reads TGTGCTAGTGGTTTGTTCCAGGGGAGTGGAAACACCATATATTTT. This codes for CASGLFQGSGNTIYF.